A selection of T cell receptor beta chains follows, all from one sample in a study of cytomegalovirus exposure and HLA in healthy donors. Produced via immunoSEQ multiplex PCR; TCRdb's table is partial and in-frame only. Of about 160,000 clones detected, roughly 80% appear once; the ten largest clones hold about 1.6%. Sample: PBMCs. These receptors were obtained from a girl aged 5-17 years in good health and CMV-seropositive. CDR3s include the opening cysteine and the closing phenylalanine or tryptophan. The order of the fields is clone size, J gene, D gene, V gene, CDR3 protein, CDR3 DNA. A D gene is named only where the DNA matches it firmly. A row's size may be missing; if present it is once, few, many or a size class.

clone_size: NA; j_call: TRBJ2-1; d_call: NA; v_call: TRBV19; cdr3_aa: CASSRAPTNYNEQFF; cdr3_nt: TGTGCCAGTAGTAGGGCGCCGACCAACTACAATGAGCAGTTCTTC
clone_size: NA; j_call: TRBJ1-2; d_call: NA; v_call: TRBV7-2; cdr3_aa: CASSPSWVMGALNYGYTF; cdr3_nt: TGTGCCAGCAGCCCCTCCTGGGTAATGGGGGCACTGAACTATGGCTACACCTTC
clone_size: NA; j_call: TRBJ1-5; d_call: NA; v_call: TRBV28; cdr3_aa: CASSFGVLGLSNQPQHF; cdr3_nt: TGTGCCAGCAGTTTCGGGGTTTTAGGTTTGAGCAATCAGCCCCAGCATTTT
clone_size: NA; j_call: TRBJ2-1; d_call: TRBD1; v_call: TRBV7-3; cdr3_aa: CASSVDRGSYNEQFF; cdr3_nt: TGTGCCAGCAGCGTGGACAGGGGATCCTACAATGAGCAGTTCTTC
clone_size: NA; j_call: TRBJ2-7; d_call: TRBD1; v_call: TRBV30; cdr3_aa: CAGTGQGPTRQYF; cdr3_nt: TGTGCCGGGACGGGACAGGGCCCTACGAGGCAGTACTTC
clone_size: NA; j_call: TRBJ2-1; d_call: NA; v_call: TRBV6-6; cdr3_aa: CASNLPQVGEQFF; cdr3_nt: TGCGCCAGCAACCTCCCCCAGGTCGGTGAGCAGTTCTTC
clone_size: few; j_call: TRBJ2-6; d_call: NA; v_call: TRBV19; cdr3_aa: CASSTRRGSGANVLTF; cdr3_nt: TGTGCCAGTAGCACTCGACGGGGCTCTGGGGCCAACGTCCTGACTTTC
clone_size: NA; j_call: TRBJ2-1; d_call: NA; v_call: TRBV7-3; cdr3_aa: CASSYPSSSTRQPYNEQFF; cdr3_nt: TGTGCCAGCAGCTACCCCTCCTCTTCCACTAGGCAACCCTACAATGAGCAGTTCTTC
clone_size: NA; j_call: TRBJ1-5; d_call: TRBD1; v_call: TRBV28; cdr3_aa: CASTLRYRGHEPQHF; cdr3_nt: TGTGCCAGCACCTTACGGTACAGGGGGCATGAGCCCCAGCATTTT
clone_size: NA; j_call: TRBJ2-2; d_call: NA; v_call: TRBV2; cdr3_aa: CASGGDFANTGELFF; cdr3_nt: TGTGCCAGCGGAGGGGACTTCGCGAACACCGGGGAGCTGTTTTTT
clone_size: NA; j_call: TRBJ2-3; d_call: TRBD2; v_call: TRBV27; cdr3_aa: CASSPSGSTDTQYF; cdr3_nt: TGTGCCAGCAGCCCTAGCGGGAGCACAGATACGCAGTATTTT
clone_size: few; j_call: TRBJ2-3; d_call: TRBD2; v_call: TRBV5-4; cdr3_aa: CASSSGTSGGTLTDTQYF; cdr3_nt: TGTGCCAGCAGCTCCGGGACTAGCGGGGGGACGCTCACAGATACGCAGTATTTT
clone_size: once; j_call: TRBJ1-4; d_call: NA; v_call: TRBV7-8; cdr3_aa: CASSRGPSEKLFF; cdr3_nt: TGTGCCAGCAGCCGTGGGCCCAGTGAAAAACTGTTTTTT
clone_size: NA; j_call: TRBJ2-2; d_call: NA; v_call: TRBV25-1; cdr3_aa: CASSEFRDTGELFF; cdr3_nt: TGTGCCAGCAGTGAATTCCGGGACACCGGGGAGCTGTTTTTT
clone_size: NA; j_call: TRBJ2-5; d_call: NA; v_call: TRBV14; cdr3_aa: CASSQERGFSDSQETQYF; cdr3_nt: TGTGCCAGCAGCCAAGAAAGGGGATTTTCGGACAGCCAAGAGACCCAGTACTTC
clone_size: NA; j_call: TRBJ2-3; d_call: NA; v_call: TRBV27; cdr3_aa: CASSLEGGGTDTQYF; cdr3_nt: TGTGCCAGCAGTTTAGAGGGAGGTGGCACAGATACGCAGTATTTT
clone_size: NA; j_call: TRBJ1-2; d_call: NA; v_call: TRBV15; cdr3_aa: CATSRDTRQSPRGYTF; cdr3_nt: TGTGCCACCAGCAGAGATACTCGACAGTCCCCTAGGGGCTACACCTTC
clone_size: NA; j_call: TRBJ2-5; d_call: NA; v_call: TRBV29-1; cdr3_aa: CSVEDERETQYF; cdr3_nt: TGCAGCGTTGAAGATGAGAGGGAGACCCAGTACTTC
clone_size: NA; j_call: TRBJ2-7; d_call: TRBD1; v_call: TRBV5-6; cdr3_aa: CASSWTGSYEQYF; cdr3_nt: TGTGCCAGCAGCTGGACAGGGAGCTACGAGCAGTACTTC